This TCR beta chain was recorded in a study of blood T cell repertoires in COVID-19. About the study: Samples of COVID-19 (acute and convalescent) were obtained from the United States, Italy and Spain. Sources were T cells, B-cell-depleted T cells, or PBMCs; the material itself was cDNA or gDNA.

Generated by immunoSEQ multiplex PCR, the TCRdb table keeps only in-frame clones and is missing some. The sample has about 110,000 clones; approximately 83% are singletons. Trimming removed 2 bases from V and 0 bases from J, with 10 bases in between. The CDR3 is made up of 15 amino acids. Germline V gene data show CDR1 as SGDLS and CDR2 as YYNGEE. The chain is built from TRBV9 and TRBJ2-3; tentative D call: TRBD2 (6 bases). The origin of this receptor is a woman aged 70-85 years with acute or convalescent COVID-19. Sequenced input: peripheral blood. The chain's CDR3 is CASSVGLSSTDTQYF. CDR3 in DNA: TGTGCCAGCAGCGTTGGACTATCTAGCACAGATACGCAGTATTTT.